This T cell receptor beta chain was documented in a study of blood T cells in healthy people across ages. Deletions cut 10 bases from V and 12 bases from J, with 13 bases between. This CDR3 has 10 residues. A J-beta primer mix and a sample-barcoded 5' primer were used in a second PCR of about 7 to 12 cycles. MiXCR was run by TCRdb on the 5' RACE reads, yielding one entry per CDR3 protein. The table has hundreds of thousands of distinct CDR3 sequences, roughly 50% seen once; the top ten hold approximately 37%. The V and J genes are TRBV12-3 or TRBV12-4 and TRBJ1-5; D call uncertain. The sequenced sample was blood. The TCR was taken from a man between 60 and 75 years old in good health. CDR3 protein: CANSGTDQHF. CDR3 DNA sequence: TGTGCCAACAGCGGAACGGACCAGCATTTT.